The present T cell receptor (beta chain) was sequenced within a study of cytomegalovirus exposure and HLA in healthy donors (dated by TCRdb to between 2016 and 2019). About the investigation overall: According to an earlier analysis of 587 of the donors, some 170 million T cells yielded over 100 million unique TCR beta sequences and about 300 Gb of sequence data. Approximately 330 gigabases of sequencing data and 75 million to 85 million unique TCR sequences made up an early release that covered 500 to 700 HLA-typed donors. Of the 300 to 500 genotyped donors, 81% were placed in the genetic ancestry cluster associated with self-reported Caucasian donors. The study aimed to test whether cataloging public T cell receptors could reveal signatures of past pathogen exposure. The study profiled the T cell repertoires of 500 to 800 subjects by immunosequencing and related them to cytomegalovirus serostatus. A separate validation cohort of roughly 130 different subjects was used in addition to the 666-subject first cohort. To predict cytomegalovirus infection status, the study brought together high-throughput TCR immunosequencing, statistical association of individual TCRs with disease status, and machine learning. In a later analysis, previously published TCR beta repertoires from hundreds of donors were re-analyzed and high-resolution HLA genotyping was added so that TCR occurrence patterns could be studied. In the later analysis, no new phenotypic data were used to find candidate immune exposures; instead, reliance was placed on TCR beta sequences and their occurrence across donors. In an earlier analysis of more than 550 of the donors, high-throughput TCR beta sequencing was used to judge whether each TCR beta V gene segment behaved as functional or pseudogenic. Alongside the repertoire data, information on donor age, sex, ethnicity and CMV serostatus was compiled. A later genetic analysis used genome-wide SNP genotypes for about 65% of the 666 donors, treating that subset as a discovery cohort. Every repertoire in the discovery cohort had been generated on one and the same sequencing platform. Both class I and class II loci were covered by HLA typing, at four-digit resolution. The number of donors typed differed by locus, with about 629-630 for A, B, C, DRB1 and DQB1, about 500 for DQA1, 600 to 610 for DPA1, and approximately 470 for DPB1. Roughly five DR-DQ haplotypes were handled as single units for association and clustering because linkage in the cohort was strong. Among about 360 genotyped donors of the cohort, an average of about 240,000 unique TCR beta nucleotide sequences were sequenced per donor, about a sixth of them non-productive.

V is shortened by 6 bases, J by 2 bases, and the region joining them spans 16 bases. The CDR3 numbers 15 residues from cysteine through phenylalanine. The retained sequence is limited to the CDR3, 45 bases, with the frame set at the first base. CDR1 and CDR2 were assigned from the germline V gene (reference sequence) as LNHDA and SQIVND. In the case of this clone: Its antigen is still unknown.

The library was built by means of the immunoSEQ multiplex PCR assay. For the multiplex PCR, a mixture combining 60 forward primers for TCR Vbeta segments and 13 reverse primers for TCR Jbeta segments was used. The CDR3 region of rearranged TCR beta genes was amplified from genomic DNA with a multiplex PCR assay. Amplified TCR beta libraries were sequenced as 87-base-pair reads on the Illumina HiSeq System. The authors' analysis ran thus. Across the 500 to 850 repertoires, a later analysis counted 80 million or so unique TCR beta chains, about 10 million of which were shared by at least two donors. Raw reads were error-corrected and collapsed into unique sequences with a nearest-neighbor algorithm that merged closely related sequences to remove PCR and sequencing errors. V, D and J gene segments were assigned by aligning CDR3 sequences to IMGT reference sequences. For a sequence to be retained, a match of at least six nucleotides to both a V gene segment and a J gene segment was required. Rearrangements were classified as productive when the CDR3 lacked stop codons and remained in frame with V and J, and all other rearrangements were classified as non-productive. CDR3 was defined according to IMGT convention as the region running from the second conserved V-encoded cysteine to the conserved J-encoded phenylalanine. The earlier analysis of roughly 590 of the donors excluded any sequence lacking an unambiguous match to a single V gene segment. In an earlier analysis of several hundred of the donors, V segments were called functional above 56.7% productive rearrangements and were called segregating when the between-donor standard deviation exceeded 5%. A statistical classification framework was built to diagnose cytomegalovirus status from the catalog of TCR beta chain sequences. In a later analysis, V and J genes were assigned by comparing TCR nucleotide sequences against IMGT/GENE-DB human TR gene sequences. A later analysis assigned CDR3 sequences and most-parsimonious VDJ recombination scenarios with the TCRdist pipeline. A later analysis defined each TCR beta chain by its CDR3 amino acid sequence plus V-gene family, and excluded reads lacking a unique V-gene family. In a later analysis, fewer than 600 highly shared, low-generation-probability nucleotide sequences were removed to address suspected cross-contamination and a sequencing artifact. A later analysis calculated a clonal expansion index for each public chain from normalized within-repertoire ranks of inferred template counts. In a later analysis, generation probabilities were computed with a VDJ recombination model fitted to out-of-frame rearrangements, and the resulting probabilities were checked against IGoR. Hypergeometric tests were used in a later analysis to score TCR-TCR, TCR-HLA and TCR-CMV co-occurrence, with a repertoire-size bias correction applied to the TCR pairs. False discovery rates were estimated in a later analysis by permuting HLA or CMV assignments 20 times. In a later analysis, co-occurring TCRs were grouped with DBSCAN, and TCRdist sequence similarity was added when clustering was performed within HLA-allele-positive subsets. Co-occurrence clustering excluded repertoires with fewer than 30,000 or more than 120,000 public chains, plus five with anomalous nucleotide sharing. Here the immuneACCESS table is served through TCRdb, limited to in-frame sequences with V and J called. Missing clones are a known gap in these copies; in checked studies unresolved V genes cover under half, and the rest lacks a known reason. Clone size and the V and J calls come from that table; the DNA yielded D and trimming. The sample's own table lists approximately 50,000 clones. 2% to 2.5% of the sample comes from the top ten.

In total, roughly 710 healthy bone marrow donors made up the cohort. Cohort members were all nominally healthy when sampled, although unrecorded immune exposures were likely present. The donor was CMV seronegative and was included in the group of about 350 seronegative cohort members. Each donor provided a peripheral blood sample, and peripheral blood mononuclear cells were used for TCR beta sequencing. Genomic DNA was extracted from the blood cell samples with the Qiagen DNeasy Blood Extraction Kit. Beyond this particular receptor, the publication reports: A total of fewer than 200 TCR beta chains were listed by the study as associated with cytomegalovirus. Some IMGT-functional V segments, including TRBV6-2 and TRBV6-3, could not be distinguished by the 87-base-pair reads and were therefore excluded. The cohort was sequenced for TCR beta chains only, and without alpha or paired-chain data the features that could be detected were limited. According to a later analysis, parvovirus B19, influenza, CMV and Epstein-Barr virus appeared linked to several top co-occurrence clusters. According to the authors, the approach could potentially be generalized to other disease states and immunological phenotypes. An earlier analysis of around 600 of the donors showed that most TCR beta V segments appeared in productive rearrangements either about 87% or about 30% of the time, which broadly matched IMGT annotations. A further reported finding was that TCR beta sequences accurately predicted the HLA-A and HLA-B alleles for most subjects in the first cohort. Correlated functional status among segregating V segments might be attributable to linkage disequilibrium, but an unknown experimental factor could not be ruled out. V-gene and J-gene trimming of TCR beta chains was associated with a missense DCLRE1C variant in a later genetic analysis, and the association was replicated in an independent cohort. While some public TCRs were present in many individuals, most TCR sequences turned up only very rarely across donors. A later analysis found that HLA-associated TCR beta chains were more clonally expanded and had lower generation probabilities than equally common non-associated chains. For the cohort, immune exposure information was limited to CMV serostatus. The presence/absence analyses assumed that sequencing depth was roughly uniform across donors, and that assumption may not be true. A few of the identified cytomegalovirus-associated TCR beta chains were confirmed in vitro to be specific for cytomegalovirus antigens. In both the original and validation cohorts, the classifier was reported to diagnose cytomegalovirus status with high specificity and sensitivity. In a later analysis, the rate of TCR association differed among HLA loci, with DRB1 alleles having the most associated TCRs and HLA-C alleles having the fewest. Assigning TCR associations to individual alleles was difficult when HLA alleles, especially DR and DQ, strongly co-occurred. Compared with the approximately 670-donor mean, donors in an Asian-associated ancestry cluster had fewer N-insertions in productive TCRs, according to a later genetic analysis. Specific HLA alleles were associated with about 17,000 TCR beta sequences at a false discovery rate of 0.05 in a later analysis. According to a later analysis, most CMV-associated TCR beta chains appeared to be HLA-restricted, and the HLA associations seemed to be driven largely by CMV exposure. The sequencing pipeline was judged likely to have produced a cluster of highly shared sequence variants as a technical artifact. The earlier analysis of almost 600 of the donors excluded 15 to 20 rarely observed V segments, including chromosome 9 orphons, because counts were too low. Because HLA typing was unavailable for some donors at each locus, only the typed subset was used in association tests.

The TCR comes from a female donor in good health and CMV-seronegative. Source material: PBMCs. The V and J segments used are TRBV19 and TRBJ1-1; a tentative D call is TRBD1 (6 bases match). Here is the DNA: TGTGCCAGTAGCAACTACAGGGTAGGAAACACTGAAGCTTTCTTT. This is translated as CASSNYRVGNTEAFF.